The 9 T cell receptor beta chains reported below all come from one sample, sequenced in a study of OX40 agonist ivuxolimab in advanced cancers. The protocol was immunoSEQ multiplex PCR, while the TCRdb copy is restricted to in-frame clones and leaves out a portion. The data hold roughly 15,000 clones, with over 75% observed a single time. The specimen comprised CD4+ or CD8+ T cells sorted from blood, sampled in a trial of the OX40 agonist ivuxolimab. The receptors were sampled from an adult with an advanced solid tumor such as melanoma, head and neck, liver or kidney cancer.

The rearrangement links TRBV9 to TRBJ1-2, with D uncertain. The length of the CDR3 is 15 residues. Germline-derived CDR1 and CDR2 are SGDLS and YYNGEE. V was trimmed by 0 bases and J by 3 bases, leaving 12 bases between them. The CDR3 spells CASSVEGHNYYGYTF. The CDR3 DNA sequence: TGTGCCAGCAGCGTAGAAGGGCATAACTACTATGGCTACACCTTC.

V is TRBV20-1 and J is TRBJ2-5; D might be TRBD2 (5 bases). Per the germline V gene, CDR1 is DFQATT and CDR2 is SNEGSKA (reference sequence). V was trimmed by 8 bases and J by 5 bases, leaving 12 bases between them. The CDR3 sequence is 11 residues long. For the CDR3, the DNA is TGCAGTACCGGGATAGGGGAGACCCAGTACTTC. Amino acid sequence: CSTGIGETQYF.

This clone has just a few counts. The chain carries TRBV11-2 and TRBJ1-2; D remains unclear. The CDR3 has 14 residues. Per the germline V gene, CDR1 is SGHAT and CDR2 is FQNNGV. V lost 5 bases to trimming and J lost 4 bases, with 14 bases between them. This CDR3 reads CASSPTGKGYGYTF. The DNA for the CDR3 is TGTGCCAGCAGCCCCACGGGGAAGGGCTATGGCTACACCTTC.

The chain carries TRBV6-5 and TRBJ2-3; weak D call: TRBD2 (5 bases). The V gene lost 6 bases and the J gene lost 3 bases, with 16 bases spanning the gap. This CDR3 is built from 15 residues. Germline V gene data show CDR1 as MNHEY and CDR2 as SVGAGI. The CDR3: CASSPYLGGTDTQYF. In nucleotides, the CDR3 is TGTGCCAGCAGCCCCTACCTGGGCGGGACAGATACGCAGTATTTT.

The V call is TRBV30, the J call TRBJ2-1; D not certain. Germline V gives CDR1 GTSNPN, CDR2 SVGIG (reference sequence). Trimming took 2 bases from V and 0 from J, leaving 5 bases between them. The CDR3 is 13 amino acids. In nucleotides, the CDR3 is TGTGCCTGGAGTCCTAGCTCCTACAATGAGCAGTTCTTC. This translates into CAWSPSSYNEQFF.

This rearrangement joins TRBV6-1 to TRBJ1-5, with D possibly TRBD1 on 5 matching bases. Germline-derived CDR1 and CDR2 are MNHNS and SASEGT. There are 15 residues in the CDR3. With 4 bases removed from V and 4 bases from J, the gap between germline ends came to 14 bases. The DNA for the CDR3 is TGTGCCAGCAGTGGAATTCAGGGAAGGAATCAGCCCCAGCATTTT. This gives the protein CASSGIQGRNQPQHF.

The chain links TRBV7-9 to TRBJ2-7; D is perhaps TRBD1 or TRBD2 (5 bases each). Germline CDR1 is SEHNR and CDR2 is FQNEAQ (reference sequence). The V and J ends lost 5 bases and 4 bases respectively, with 15 bases between them. This CDR3 region has 14 residues. CDR3 protein: CASSRPGRPYEQYF. The CDR3 DNA reads as TGTGCCAGCAGCCGGCCGGGACGGCCTTACGAGCAGTACTTC.

The chain has TRBV18 and TRBJ1-1; no definite D call. Per the germline V gene, CDR1 is KGHSH and CDR2 is LQKENI. The CDR3 sequence is 12 residues long. V was clipped by 6 bases and J by 4 bases, with 9 bases between them. The chain's CDR3 is CASSLTVTEAFF. DNA for the CDR3: TGTGCCAGCTCGCTGACGGTCACTGAAGCTTTCTTT.

J is TRBJ1-6 and V is TRBV7-3; no reliable D call. This CDR3 is 15 amino acids long. Germline-derived CDR1 and CDR2 are SGHTA and FQGTGA. V dropped 2 bases and J dropped 7 bases, with 12 bases sitting between them. The CDR3 coding sequence is TGTGCCAGCAGCTTATTTCCCGGAATAAATTCACCCCTCCACTTT. This codes for CASSLFPGINSPLHF. Variable domain in full (rest from reference TRBV7-3 and TRBJ1-6): GAGVSQTPSNKVTEKGKYVELRCDPISGHTALYWYRQSLGQGPEFLIYFQGTGAADDSGLPNDRFFAVRPEGSVSTLKIQRTERGDSAVYLCASSLFPGINSPLHFGNGTRLTVT.